This T cell receptor beta chain is from a study of OX40 agonist ivuxolimab in advanced cancers. Study context: An agonistic human IgG2 monoclonal antibody against OX40 (CD134) was given. Patients were dosed intravenously with ivuxolimab at 0.01 to 10 mg/kg every 2 weeks.

Repertoires were generated with immunoSEQ multiplex PCR, while TCRdb's copy carries only in-frame clones and drops some. The sample contains about 58,000 clones, 65% to 85% of which appear only once. This clone was seen a few times. There are 13 residues in the CDR3. Trimming left V 1 base short and J 5 bases short, with 9 bases between. CDR1 and CDR2 (germline): MGHDK, SYGVNS. The chain carries TRBV25-1 and TRBJ2-7; perhaps TRBD2 as D (5 bases). The origin of this receptor is an adult with an advanced solid tumor such as melanoma, head and neck, liver or kidney cancer. The sample in question was CD4+ or CD8+ T cells sorted from blood, obtained in a trial of the OX40 agonist ivuxolimab. CDR3 bases: TGTGCCAGCAGTGAATGGAACGGGGACGAGCAGTACGTC. It is translated as CASSEWNGDEQYV.